The 9 T cell receptor beta chains listed next were all sequenced from one sample in a study of OX40 agonist ivuxolimab in advanced cancers. The data were produced by immunoSEQ multiplex PCR, yet TCRdb's version contains in-frame clones alone and is incomplete. The table includes about 88,000 clones, roughly 85% detected once. This specimen consisted of CD4+ or CD8+ T cells sorted from blood, obtained in a trial of the OX40 agonist ivuxolimab. The receptor source for this set is an adult with an advanced solid tumor such as melanoma, head and neck, liver or kidney cancer.

V gene TRBV14 combines with J gene TRBJ2-7, with D perhaps TRBD2 (6 bases). Germline CDR1 and CDR2: SGHDN and FVKESK. The CDR3 totals 18 residues. V was clipped by 4 bases and J by 4 bases, with 26 bases between them. In DNA, the CDR3 is TGTGCCAGCAGCCGGCGGGACTGGGGCGTAGCCCTACCTTACGAGCAGTACTTC. Translation: CASSRRDWGVALPYEQYF.

The chain employs TRBV27 and TRBJ1-4; maybe TRBD1 (5 bases). Trimming stripped 7 bases from V and 3 bases from J, with 15 bases between. The CDR3 runs 15 residues. The germline V gene encodes CDR1 MNHEY and CDR2 SMNVEV (reference sequence). The CDR3 protein is CASTRFGGSNEKLFF. The CDR3 bases are TGTGCCAGCACTCGGTTTGGGGGATCTAATGAAAAACTGTTTTTT.

The rearrangement joins TRBV2 to TRBJ2-6; the D is unclear. Germline V gives CDR1 SNHLY, CDR2 FYNNEI. This CDR3 is 13 amino acids long. Trimming took 5 bases from V and 0 from J, leaving 2 bases between them. Here the CDR3 reads CASSSSGANVLTF. CDR3 nucleotide sequence: TGTGCCAGCAGTAGCTCTGGGGCCAACGTCCTGACTTTC.

V usage is TRBV5-1 and J usage is TRBJ2-3, with unresolved D. CDR1 is SGHRS, CDR2 YFSETQ, per germline. Trimming stripped 0 bases from V and 2 bases from J, with 10 bases between. This CDR3 is 15 amino acids long. CDR3 residues: CASSLENGNTDTQYF. CDR3 DNA: TGCGCCAGCAGCTTGGAGAACGGAAACACAGATACGCAGTATTTT.

The chain is built from TRBV15 and TRBJ2-7; TRBD1 matches at 7 bases. The CDR3 is 16 amino acids. V lost 3 bases, J lost 2 bases, and 10 bases stayed unmatched. The germline V gene has CDR1 LNHNV and CDR2 YYDKDF (reference sequence). The CDR3 protein is CATSRGNRGRAYEQYV. Written as DNA, the CDR3 is TGTGCCACCAGCAGGGGAAACAGGGGTCGGGCCTACGAGCAGTACGTC.

V gene TRBV10-2 combines with J gene TRBJ2-7; 7 positions match TRBD1. Germline V gene data show CDR1 as WSHSY and CDR2 as SAAADI. This CDR3 spans 13 amino acids. With V trimmed by 7 bases and J by 1 base, 4 bases remained unmatched. DNA for the CDR3: TGCGCCAGCACAGACAGGGTTTCCTACGAGCAGTACGTC. Translated, it gives CASTDRVSYEQYV.

This clone showed up just once. J is TRBJ2-7 and V is TRBV6-1, with a possible D match to TRBD2 (5 bases). This CDR3 comprises 12 residues. Germline values: CDR1 MNHNS, CDR2 SASEGT. Trimming took off 4 bases at V and 2 bases at J, with 6 bases between the two ends. The CDR3 region has the DNA TGTGCCAGCAGTGTCGGGACCTACGAGCAGTACTTC. The encoded protein is CASSVGTYEQYF.

This chain uses TRBV9 with TRBJ2-2; 9 bases line up with TRBD1. The CDR3 length is 17 residues. Germline lookup yields CDR1 SGDLS and CDR2 YYNGEE. V trimming: 10 bases; J trimming: 7 bases; junction bases outside the gene matches: 20. The CDR3 DNA sequence: TGTGCCTCAACGCGGTTGGGACAGGGAGTCGGGATCGGGGAGCTGTTTTTT. Its protein product is CASTRLGQGVGIGELFF. The entire variable domain, with the rest obtained from reference TRBV9 and TRBJ2-2, is as follows: DSGVTQTPKHLITATGQRVTLRCSPRSGDLSVYWYQQSLDQGLQFLIQYYNGEERAKGNILERFSAQQFPDLHSELNLSSLELGDSALYFCASTRLGQGVGIGELFFGEGSRLTVL.

J is TRBJ1-2 and V is TRBV20-1; no clear D. CDR1 is DFQATT, CDR2 SNEGSKA, per germline (reference sequence). V was pared by 8 bases and J by 7 bases, with 14 bases between. The CDR3 loop spans 11 amino acids. Here the CDR3 reads CSTGGNGGYTF. The DNA of the CDR3 is TGCAGTACCGGAGGGAATGGTGGCTACACCTTC.